What follows is one T cell receptor (beta chain) and its context. These data belong to a study of blood T cell repertoires in COVID-19. The repertoire was sequenced with immunoSEQ multiplex PCR; TCRdb's copy has only in-frame clones and lacks some. Of some 260,000 clones listed, around 82% are singletons. The sample was peripheral blood. The sequence derives from a woman of 80 years or more with active or convalescent COVID-19.

Written as DNA, the CDR3 is TGTGCCACCAGCAGAGATCTGCACAGGGATTCGGATACGCAGTATTTT. As protein: CATSRDLHRDSDTQYF. The gene calls are TRBV15 and TRBJ2-3; D is perhaps TRBD1 (6 bases). The CDR3 has 16 residues. Germline-derived CDR1 and CDR2 are LNHNV and YYDKDF (reference sequence). V lost 0 bases and J 6 bases, leaving 16 bases between the germline ends.